This T cell receptor beta chain came from a study of T cell repertoires in cytomegalovirus infection. Study-level information: CMV infection plus the matching HLA type was flagged by public TCR beta signatures. Points from the study as a whole: Adding up the frequency of public TCR beta families identified people who carried CMV plus the relevant HLA. The ex vivo response showed dominance by HLA-C-restricted CMV-specific TCR beta clonotypes.

Comment on this clonotype: Its antigen remains unknown.

Trimming pared 3 bases from V and 2 bases from J, leaving 5 bases between. CDR3 length: 13 residues. Germline CDR1 is MNHEY and CDR2 is SVGEGT. One entry per CDR3 protein results from TCRdb running MiXCR on the reads. This table holds around 71,000 distinct CDR3 sequences, 20% found once. The TCR sequence derives from a human donor in good health (CMV status not recorded). Some clones in this sample may be carry-over from other donors' samples. Sequencing used CD8+ T cells from cultured PBMCs, obtained from culture after CMV antigen stimulation. The rearrangement joins TRBV6-2 or TRBV6-3 to TRBJ2-1; no definite D call. The CDR3 protein is CASSYPTYNEQFF. CDR3 nucleotides: TGTGCCAGCAGTTATCCGACCTACAATGAGCAGTTCTTC.